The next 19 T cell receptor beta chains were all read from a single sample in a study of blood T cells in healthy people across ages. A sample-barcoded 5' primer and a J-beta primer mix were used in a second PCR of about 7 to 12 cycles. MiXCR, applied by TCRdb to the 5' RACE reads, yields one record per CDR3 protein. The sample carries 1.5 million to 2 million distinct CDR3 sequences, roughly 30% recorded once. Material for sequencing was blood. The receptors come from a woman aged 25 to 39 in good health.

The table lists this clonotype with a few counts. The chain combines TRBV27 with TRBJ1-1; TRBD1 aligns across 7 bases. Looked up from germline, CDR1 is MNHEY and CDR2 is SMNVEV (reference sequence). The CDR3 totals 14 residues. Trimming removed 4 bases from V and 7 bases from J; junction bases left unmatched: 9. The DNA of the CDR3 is TGTGCCAGCAGTTCTCACAGGGGCCCCTTTGAAGCTTTCTTT. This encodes CASSSHRGPFEAFF.

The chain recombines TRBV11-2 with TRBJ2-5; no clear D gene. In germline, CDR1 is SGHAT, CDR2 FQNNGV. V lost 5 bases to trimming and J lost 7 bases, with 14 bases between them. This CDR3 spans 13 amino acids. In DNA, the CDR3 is TGTGCCAGCAGCCCGGACCTCTCAGGGACCCAGTACTTC. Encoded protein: CASSPDLSGTQYF.

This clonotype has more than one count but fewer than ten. CDR3 protein: CASSLALPGQGFEQYF. The CDR3 DNA follows: TGTGCCAGCAGTTTAGCGTTACCGGGACAGGGGTTCGAGCAGTACTTC. The J gene is TRBJ2-7, the V gene TRBV12-3 or TRBV12-4, with TRBD1 identical over 10 bases. The CDR3 sequence is 16 residues long. V shed 0 bases, J shed 6 bases, and the junction held 8 bases outside the gene matches.

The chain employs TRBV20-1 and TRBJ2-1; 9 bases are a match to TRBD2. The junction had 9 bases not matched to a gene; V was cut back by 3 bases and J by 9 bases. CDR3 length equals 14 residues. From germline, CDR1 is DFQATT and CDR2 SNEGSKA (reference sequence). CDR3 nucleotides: TGCAGTGCTAGTGGGGCTCTAGCGGGGAGTGAGCAGTTCTTC. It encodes CSASGALAGSEQFF.

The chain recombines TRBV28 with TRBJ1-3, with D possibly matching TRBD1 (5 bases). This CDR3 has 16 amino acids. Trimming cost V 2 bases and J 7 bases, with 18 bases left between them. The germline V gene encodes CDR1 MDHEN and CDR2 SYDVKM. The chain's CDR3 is CASSLAPRGQGNTIYF. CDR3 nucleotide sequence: TGTGCCAGCAGTTTAGCCCCACGGGGCCAAGGGAACACCATATATTTT.

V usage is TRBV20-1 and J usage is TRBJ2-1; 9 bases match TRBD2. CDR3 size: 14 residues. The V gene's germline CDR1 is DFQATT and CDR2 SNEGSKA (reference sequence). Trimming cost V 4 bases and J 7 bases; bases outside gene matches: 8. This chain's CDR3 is CSATSAGGRNEQFF. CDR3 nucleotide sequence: TGCAGTGCTACGTCAGCGGGGGGCAGGAATGAGCAGTTCTTC.

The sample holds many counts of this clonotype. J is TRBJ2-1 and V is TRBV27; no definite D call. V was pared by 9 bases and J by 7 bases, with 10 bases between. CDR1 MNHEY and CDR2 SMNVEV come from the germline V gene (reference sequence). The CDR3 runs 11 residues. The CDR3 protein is CASRKNNEQFF. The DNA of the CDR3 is TGTGCCAGTCGTAAGAATAATGAGCAGTTCTTC.

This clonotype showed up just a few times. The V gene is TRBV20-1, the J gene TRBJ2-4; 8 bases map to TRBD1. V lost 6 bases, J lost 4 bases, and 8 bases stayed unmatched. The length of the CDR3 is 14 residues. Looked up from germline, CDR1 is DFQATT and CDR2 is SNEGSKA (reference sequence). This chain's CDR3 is CSAIQGALKNIQYF. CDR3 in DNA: TGCAGTGCCATCCAGGGGGCGCTTAAAAACATTCAGTACTTC.

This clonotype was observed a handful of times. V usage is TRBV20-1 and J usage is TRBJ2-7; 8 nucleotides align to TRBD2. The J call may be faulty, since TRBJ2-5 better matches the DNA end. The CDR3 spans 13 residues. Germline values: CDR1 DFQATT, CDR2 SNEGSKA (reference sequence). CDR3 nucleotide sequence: TGCAGTGCTAGAGAAGGGACTAGTGGGACCCAGTACTTC. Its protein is CSAREGTSGTQYF.

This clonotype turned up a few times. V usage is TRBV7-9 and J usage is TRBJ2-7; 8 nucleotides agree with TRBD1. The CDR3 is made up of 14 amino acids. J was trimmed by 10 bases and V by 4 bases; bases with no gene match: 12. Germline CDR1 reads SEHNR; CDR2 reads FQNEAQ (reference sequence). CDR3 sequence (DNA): TGTGCCAGCAGCTATGACAGGGGCGTAAGTGCCCAGTACTTC. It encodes CASSYDRGVSAQYF.

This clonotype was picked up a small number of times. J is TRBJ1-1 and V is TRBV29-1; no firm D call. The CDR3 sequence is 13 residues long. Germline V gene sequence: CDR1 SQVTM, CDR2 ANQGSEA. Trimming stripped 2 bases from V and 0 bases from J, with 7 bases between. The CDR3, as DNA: TGCAGCGTTGAATGGTCAATGAACACTGAAGCTTTCTTT. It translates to CSVEWSMNTEAFF.

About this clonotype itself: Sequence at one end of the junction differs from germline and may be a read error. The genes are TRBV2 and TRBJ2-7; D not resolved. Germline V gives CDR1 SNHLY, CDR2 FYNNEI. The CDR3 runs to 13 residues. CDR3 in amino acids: CASSGAWSYEQYF. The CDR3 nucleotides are TGTGCCAGTAGTGGAGCCTGGTCGTACGAGCAGTACTTC.

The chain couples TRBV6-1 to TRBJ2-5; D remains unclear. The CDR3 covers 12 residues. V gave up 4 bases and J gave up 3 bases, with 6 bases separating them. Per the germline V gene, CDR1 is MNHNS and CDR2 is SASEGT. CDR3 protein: CASSAKEETQYF. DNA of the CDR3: TGTGCCAGCAGTGCCAAAGAAGAGACCCAGTACTTC.

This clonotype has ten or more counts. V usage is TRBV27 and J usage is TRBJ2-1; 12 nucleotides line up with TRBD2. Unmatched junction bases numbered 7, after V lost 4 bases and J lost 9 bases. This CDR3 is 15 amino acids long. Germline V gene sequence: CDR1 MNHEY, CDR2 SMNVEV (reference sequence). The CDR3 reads CASSSLAGGVLEQFF. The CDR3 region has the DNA TGTGCCAGCAGTTCACTAGCGGGGGGTGTCCTTGAGCAGTTCTTC.

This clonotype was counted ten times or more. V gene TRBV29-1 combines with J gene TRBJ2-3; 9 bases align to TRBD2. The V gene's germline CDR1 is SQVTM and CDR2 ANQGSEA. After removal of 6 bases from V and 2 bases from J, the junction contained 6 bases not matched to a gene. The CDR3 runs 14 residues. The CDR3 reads CSVPSGRLTDTQYF. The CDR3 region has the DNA TGCAGCGTCCCCAGCGGGAGGCTCACAGATACGCAGTATTTT.

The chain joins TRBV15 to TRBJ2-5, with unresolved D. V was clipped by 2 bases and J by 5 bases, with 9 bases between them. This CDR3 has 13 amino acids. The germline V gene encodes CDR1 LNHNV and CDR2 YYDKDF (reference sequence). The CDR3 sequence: CATSRTAGETQYF. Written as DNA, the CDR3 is TGTGCCACCAGCAGAACGGCCGGGGAGACCCAGTACTTC.

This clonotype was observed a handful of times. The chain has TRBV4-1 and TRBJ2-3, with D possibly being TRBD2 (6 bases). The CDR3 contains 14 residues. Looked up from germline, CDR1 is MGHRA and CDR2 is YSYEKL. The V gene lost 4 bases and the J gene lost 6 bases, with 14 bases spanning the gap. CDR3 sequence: CASSPPTSLDTQYF. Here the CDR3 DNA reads TGCGCCAGCAGCCCCCCGACTAGTTTGGATACGCAGTATTTT.

Here the CDR3 reads CASSLTAQGNTEAFF. The CDR3, as DNA: TGCGCCAGCAGTCTAACAGCTCAGGGGAACACTGAAGCTTTCTTT. This sequence joins TRBV4-1 and TRBJ1-1; the D gene is possibly TRBD1 (5 bases). CDR3 length equals 15 residues. Germline values: CDR1 MGHRA, CDR2 YSYEKL. Deletions cut 6 bases from V and 1 base from J, with 15 bases between.

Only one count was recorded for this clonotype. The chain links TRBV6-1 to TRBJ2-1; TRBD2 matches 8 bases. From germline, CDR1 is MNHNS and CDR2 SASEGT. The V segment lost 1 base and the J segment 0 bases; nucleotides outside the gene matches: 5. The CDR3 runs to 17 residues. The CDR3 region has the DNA TGTGCCAGCAGTGAAGTGGCACTAGCGGCCTCCTACAATGAGCAGTTCTTC. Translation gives CASSEVALAASYNEQFF.